Shown below are 10 T cell receptor beta chains from a single sample sequenced in a study of siplizumab effects on memory and regulatory T cells. Libraries were prepared by immunoSEQ multiplex PCR; TCRdb keeps only in-frame clonotypes and omits some of them. The table records some 100,000 clones, 90% to 95% of them present only once. Specimen: Tregs sorted from blood. The source of these receptors is a human donor in good health.

Worth noting for this clone: The junction departs from germline at one end; a sequencing error may be responsible. The V call is TRBV5-1, the J call TRBJ2-2, with 10 bases fitting TRBD2. Germline loops: CDR1 SGHRS, CDR2 YFSETQ. This CDR3 has 13 amino acids. CDR3 nucleotide sequence: TGTGCCAGCAGACTAGCGGGTACCGGGGAGCTGTTTTTT. Its translation: CASRLAGTGELFF.

The chain is built from TRBV11-2 and TRBJ2-1; D is undetermined. The CDR3 has 11 residues. The V end was cut by 2 bases, the J end by 9 bases, with 5 bases between. Per germline, CDR1 SGHAT and CDR2 FQNNGV. The CDR3 DNA sequence: TGTGCCAGCAGCTTACTATTTGAGCAGTTCTTC. Translation gives CASSLLFEQFF.

This chain uses TRBV7-9 with TRBJ1-5, with D possibly matching TRBD1 (6 bases). The CDR3 is 13 residues long. With 1 base removed from V and 6 bases from J, the gap between germline ends came to 7 bases. Germline lookup yields CDR1 SEHNR and CDR2 FQNEAQ (reference sequence). The CDR3 region has the DNA TGTGCCAGCAGCTTAGAAGGGGGTCAGCCCCAGCATTTT. Translating it yields CASSLEGGQPQHF. Combining the CDR3 with reference TRBV7-9 and TRBJ1-5 gives the whole variable domain DTGVSQNPRHKITKRGQNVTFRCDPISEHNRLYWYRQTLGQGPEFLTYFQNEAQLEKSRLLSDRFSAERPKGSFSTLEIQRTEQGDSAMYLCASSLEGGQPQHFGDGTRLSIL.

The rearrangement uses TRBV2 and TRBJ2-5; D is unclear. The CDR3 length is 10 residues. Germline lookup yields CDR1 SNHLY and CDR2 FYNNEI. The V gene lost 7 bases and the J gene lost 5 bases, with 5 bases spanning the gap. The CDR3 protein is CASISETQYF. CDR3 DNA: TGTGCCAGCATTAGCGAGACCCAGTACTTC.

Here the CDR3 DNA reads TGTGCCAGTAGTATGCAAGTAACCCTGGGCAATCAGCCCCAGCATTTT. Translating gives CASSMQVTLGNQPQHF. This chain connects TRBV19 to TRBJ1-5; D gene uncertain. Germline CDR1 and CDR2: LNHDA and SQIVND (reference sequence). This CDR3 contains 16 residues. V lost 3 bases and J 2 bases, leaving 14 bases between the germline ends.

The J gene is TRBJ1-1, the V gene TRBV7-9; the D gene is possibly TRBD1 (6 bases). Germline-derived CDR1 and CDR2 are SEHNR and FQNEAQ (reference sequence). The ends were cut back, 4 bases at V and 1 base at J, with 13 bases in the middle. The CDR3 has 15 residues. In DNA, the CDR3 is TGTGCCAGCAGCTCCAGAGGACAGCGGAACACTGAAGCTTTCTTT. The encoded protein is CASSSRGQRNTEAFF.

This chain joins TRBV10-3 and TRBJ1-3; D not resolved. Trimming cost V 0 bases and J 2 bases, with 2 bases left between them. Germline V gene lookup returns CDR1 ENHRY and CDR2 SYGVKD. The CDR3 runs to 13 residues. The DNA for the CDR3 is TGTGCCATCAGTGAGTCGACTGGAAACACCATATATTTT. This translates into CAISESTGNTIYF.

The chain carries TRBV20-1 and TRBJ2-3; a possible D gene is TRBD1 (6 bases). CDR3 length: 11 residues. Trimming removed 4 bases at V and 8 bases at J, with 10 bases between. Germline CDR1 is DFQATT and CDR2 is SNEGSKA (reference sequence). The DNA for the CDR3 is TGCAGTGCTATACAGGGAGCTACGCAGTATTTT. This encodes CSAIQGATQYF.

This clone was found once. V usage is TRBV5-1 and J usage is TRBJ2-1; D unclear. This CDR3 spans 11 amino acids. Germline CDR1 reads SGHRS; CDR2 reads YFSETQ. V shed 1 base and J shed 8 bases, with 4 bases lying between them. CDR3 bases: TGCGCCAGCAGCTTGTCCTATGAGCAGTTCTTC. The encoded protein is CASSLSYEQFF.

The genes are TRBV27 and TRBJ2-1; weak D call: TRBD2 (6 bases). Per the germline V gene, CDR1 is MNHEY and CDR2 is SMNVEV (reference sequence). Trimming took 6 bases from V and 5 from J, leaving 14 bases between them. CDR3 length equals 14 residues. The CDR3 sequence: CASSAPGLDNEQFF. CDR3 sequence (DNA): TGTGCCAGCAGCGCCCCGGGACTTGACAATGAGCAGTTCTTC.